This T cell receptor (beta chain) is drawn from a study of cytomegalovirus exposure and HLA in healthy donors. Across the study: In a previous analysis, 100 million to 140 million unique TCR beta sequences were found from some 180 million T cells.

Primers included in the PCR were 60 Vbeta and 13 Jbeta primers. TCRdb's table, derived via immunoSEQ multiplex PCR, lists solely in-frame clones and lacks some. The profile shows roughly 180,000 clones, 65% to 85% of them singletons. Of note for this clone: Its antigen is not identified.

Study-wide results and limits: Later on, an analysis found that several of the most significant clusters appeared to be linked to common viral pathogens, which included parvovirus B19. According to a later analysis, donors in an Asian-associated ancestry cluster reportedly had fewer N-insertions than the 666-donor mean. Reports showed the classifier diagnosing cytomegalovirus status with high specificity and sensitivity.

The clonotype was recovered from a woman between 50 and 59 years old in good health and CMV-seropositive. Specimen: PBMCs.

CDR3 bases: TGTGCCAGCAGAAGGCTAGCCCTTTACGAGCAGTACTTC. Its protein product is CASRRLALYEQYF. This rearrangement joins TRBV6-6 to TRBJ2-7; tentative D call: TRBD2 (5 bases). CDR3 size: 13 residues. The germline CDR1 and CDR2 sequences are MNHNY and SVGAGI (reference sequence). V was trimmed by 6 bases and J by 4 bases, leaving 13 bases between them.